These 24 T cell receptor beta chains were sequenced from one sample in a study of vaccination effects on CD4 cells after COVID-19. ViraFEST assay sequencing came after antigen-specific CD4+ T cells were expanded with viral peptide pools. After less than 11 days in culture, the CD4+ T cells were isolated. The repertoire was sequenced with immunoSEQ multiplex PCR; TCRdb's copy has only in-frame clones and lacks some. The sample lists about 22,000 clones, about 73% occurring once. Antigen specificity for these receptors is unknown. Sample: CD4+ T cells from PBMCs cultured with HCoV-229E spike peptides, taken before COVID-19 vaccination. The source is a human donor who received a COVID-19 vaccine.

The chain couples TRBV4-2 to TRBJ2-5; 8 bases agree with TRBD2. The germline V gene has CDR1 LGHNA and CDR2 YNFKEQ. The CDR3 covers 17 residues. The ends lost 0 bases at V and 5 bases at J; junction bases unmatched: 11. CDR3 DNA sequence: TGTGCCAGCAGCCAAGAAACTGGCCAGCGGGAGCGTGAGACCCAGTACTTC. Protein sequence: CASSQETGQRERETQYF.

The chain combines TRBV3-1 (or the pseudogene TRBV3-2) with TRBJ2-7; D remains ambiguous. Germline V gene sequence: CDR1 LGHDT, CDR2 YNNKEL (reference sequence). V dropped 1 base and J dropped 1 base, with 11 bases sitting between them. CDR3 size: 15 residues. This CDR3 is CASSQGGTWSYEQYF. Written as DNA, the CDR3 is TGTGCCAGCAGCCAAGGGGGAACATGGTCCTACGAGCAGTACTTC.

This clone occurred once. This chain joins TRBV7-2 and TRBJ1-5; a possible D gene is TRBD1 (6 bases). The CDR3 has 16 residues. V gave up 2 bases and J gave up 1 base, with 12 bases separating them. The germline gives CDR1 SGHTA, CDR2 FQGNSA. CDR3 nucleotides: TGTGCCAGCAGCTTAAGTGGGGGGGGCAGCAATCAGCCCCAGCATTTT. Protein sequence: CASSLSGGGSNQPQHF.

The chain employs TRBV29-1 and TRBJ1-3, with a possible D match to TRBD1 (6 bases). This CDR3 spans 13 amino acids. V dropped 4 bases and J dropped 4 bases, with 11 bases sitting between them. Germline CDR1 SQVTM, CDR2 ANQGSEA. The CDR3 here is CSVGQAIGNTIYF. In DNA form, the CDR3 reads TGCAGCGTTGGACAGGCAATCGGAAACACCATATATTTT.

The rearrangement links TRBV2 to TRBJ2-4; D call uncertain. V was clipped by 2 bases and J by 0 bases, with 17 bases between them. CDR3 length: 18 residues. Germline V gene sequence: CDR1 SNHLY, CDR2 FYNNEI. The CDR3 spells CASSEPRNPWIAKNIQYF. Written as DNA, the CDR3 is TGTGCCAGCAGTGAACCCCGTAATCCATGGATAGCCAAAAACATTCAGTACTTC.

CDR3 amino acids: CASSLTGGMTYEQFF. CDR3 DNA: TGCGCCAGCAGCTTGACAGGGGGGATGACCTATGAGCAGTTCTTC. The chain couples TRBV5-1 to TRBJ2-1, with TRBD1 identical over 8 bases. The length of the CDR3 is 15 residues. Germline trimming cut 1 base from V and 8 bases from J; bases unmatched to any gene: 8. Germline V gives CDR1 SGHRS, CDR2 YFSETQ.

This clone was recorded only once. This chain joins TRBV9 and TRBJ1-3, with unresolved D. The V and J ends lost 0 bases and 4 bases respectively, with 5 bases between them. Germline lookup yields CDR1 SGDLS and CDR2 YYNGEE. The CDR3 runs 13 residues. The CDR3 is CASSVEGGNTIYF. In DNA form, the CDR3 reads TGTGCCAGCAGCGTAGAGGGCGGAAACACCATATATTTT.

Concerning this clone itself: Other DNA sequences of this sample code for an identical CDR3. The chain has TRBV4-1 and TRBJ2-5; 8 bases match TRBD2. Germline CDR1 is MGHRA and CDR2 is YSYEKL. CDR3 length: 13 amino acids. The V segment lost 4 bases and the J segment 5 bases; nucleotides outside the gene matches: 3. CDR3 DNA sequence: TGCGCCAGCAGCCCCAGCGGGAGCGAGACCCAGTACTTC. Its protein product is CASSPSGSETQYF.

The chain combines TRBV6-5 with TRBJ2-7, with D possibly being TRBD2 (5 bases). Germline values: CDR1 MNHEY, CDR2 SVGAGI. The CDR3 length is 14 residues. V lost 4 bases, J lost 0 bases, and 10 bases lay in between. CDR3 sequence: CASSSLESSYEQYF. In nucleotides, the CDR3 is TGTGCCAGCAGTTCACTAGAGAGCTCCTACGAGCAGTACTTC.

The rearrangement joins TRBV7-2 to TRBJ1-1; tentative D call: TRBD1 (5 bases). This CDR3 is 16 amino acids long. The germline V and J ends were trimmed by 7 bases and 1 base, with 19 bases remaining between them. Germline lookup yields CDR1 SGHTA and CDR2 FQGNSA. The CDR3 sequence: CASTPRGATWNTEAFF. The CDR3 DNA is TGTGCCAGCACCCCTCGTGGGGCTACGTGGAACACTGAAGCTTTCTTT.

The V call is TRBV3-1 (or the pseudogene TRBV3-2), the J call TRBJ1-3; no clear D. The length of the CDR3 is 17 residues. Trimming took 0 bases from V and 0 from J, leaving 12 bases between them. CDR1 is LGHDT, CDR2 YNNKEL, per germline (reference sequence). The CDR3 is CASSQESGRDSGNTIYF. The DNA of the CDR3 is TGTGCCAGCAGCCAAGAATCTGGGAGGGACTCTGGAAACACCATATATTTT.

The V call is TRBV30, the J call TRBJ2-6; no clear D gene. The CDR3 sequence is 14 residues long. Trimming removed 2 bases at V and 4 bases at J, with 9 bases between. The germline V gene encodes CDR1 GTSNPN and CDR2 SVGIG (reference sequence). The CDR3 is CAWSRAWGANVLTF. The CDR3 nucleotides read TGTGCCTGGAGTAGGGCCTGGGGGGCCAACGTCCTGACTTTC.

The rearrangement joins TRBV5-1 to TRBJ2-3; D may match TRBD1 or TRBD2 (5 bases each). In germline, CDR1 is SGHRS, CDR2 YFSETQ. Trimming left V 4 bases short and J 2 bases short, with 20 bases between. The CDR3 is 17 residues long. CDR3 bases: TGCGCCAGCAGCCGTGTATATCCGGGACGGAACACAGATACGCAGTATTTT. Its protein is CASSRVYPGRNTDTQYF.

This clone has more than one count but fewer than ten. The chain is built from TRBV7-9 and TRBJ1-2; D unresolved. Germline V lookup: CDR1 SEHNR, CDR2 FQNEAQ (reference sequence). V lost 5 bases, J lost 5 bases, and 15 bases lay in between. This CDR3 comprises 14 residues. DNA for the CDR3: TGTGCCAGCAGCCTCACCGGGCCCCATTATGGCTACACCTTC. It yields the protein CASSLTGPHYGYTF. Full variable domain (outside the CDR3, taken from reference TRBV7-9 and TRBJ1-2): DTGVSQNPRHKITKRGQNVTFRCDPISEHNRLYWYRQTLGQGPEFLTYFQNEAQLEKSRLLSDRFSAERPKGSFSTLEIQRTEQGDSAMYLCASSLTGPHYGYTFGSGTRLTVV.

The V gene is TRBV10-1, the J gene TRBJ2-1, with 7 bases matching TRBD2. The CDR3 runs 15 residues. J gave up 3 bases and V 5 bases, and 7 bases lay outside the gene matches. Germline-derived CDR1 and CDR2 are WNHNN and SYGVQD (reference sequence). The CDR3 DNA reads TGCGCCAGCAGTTTTTCTAGCGGAGGCTACAATGAGCAGTTCTTC. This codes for CASSFSSGGYNEQFF.

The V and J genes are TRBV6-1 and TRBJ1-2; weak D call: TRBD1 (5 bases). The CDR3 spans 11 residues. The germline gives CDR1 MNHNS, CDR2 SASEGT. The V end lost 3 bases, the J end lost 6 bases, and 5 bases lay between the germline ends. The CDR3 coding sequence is TGTGCCAGCAGTGACAGGGATGGCTACACCTTC. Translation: CASSDRDGYTF.

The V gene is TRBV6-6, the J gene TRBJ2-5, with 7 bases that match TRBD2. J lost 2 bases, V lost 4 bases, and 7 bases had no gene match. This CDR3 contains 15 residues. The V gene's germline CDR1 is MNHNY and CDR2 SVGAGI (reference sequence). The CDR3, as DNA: TGTGCCAGCAGTTTCCCTGGGGGAGGGCAAGAGACCCAGTACTTC. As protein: CASSFPGGGQETQYF.

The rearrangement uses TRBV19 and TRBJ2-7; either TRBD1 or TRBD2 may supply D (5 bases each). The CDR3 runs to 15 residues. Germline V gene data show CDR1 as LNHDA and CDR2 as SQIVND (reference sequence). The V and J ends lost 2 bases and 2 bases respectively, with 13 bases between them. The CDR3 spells CASSIFWDGAYEQYF. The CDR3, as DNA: TGTGCCAGTAGTATATTCTGGGACGGTGCCTACGAGCAGTACTTC.

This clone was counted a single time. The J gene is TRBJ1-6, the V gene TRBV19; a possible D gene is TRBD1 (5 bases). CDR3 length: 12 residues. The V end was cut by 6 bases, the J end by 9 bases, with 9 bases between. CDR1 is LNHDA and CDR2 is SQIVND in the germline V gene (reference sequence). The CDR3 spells CASREGISPLHF. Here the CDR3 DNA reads TGTGCCAGTAGGGAGGGGATTTCACCCCTCCACTTT. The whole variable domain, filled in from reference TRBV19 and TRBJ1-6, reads DGGITQSPKYLFRKEGQNVTLSCEQNLNHDAMYWYRQDPGQGLRLIYYSQIVNDFQKGDIAEGYSVSREKKESFPLTVTSAQKNPTAFYLCASREGISPLHFGNGTRLTVT.

CDR3 coding DNA: TGCGCCAGGAACGGAAGGGGGGGCGCGGGGGAGACCCAGTACTTC. It encodes CARNGRGGAGETQYF. This rearrangement joins TRBV10-2 to TRBJ2-5; tentatively, D is TRBD2 (7 bases). CDR1 is WSHSY and CDR2 is SAAADI in the germline V gene. The CDR3 consists of 15 residues. Deletions cut 9 bases from V and 5 bases from J, with 22 bases between.

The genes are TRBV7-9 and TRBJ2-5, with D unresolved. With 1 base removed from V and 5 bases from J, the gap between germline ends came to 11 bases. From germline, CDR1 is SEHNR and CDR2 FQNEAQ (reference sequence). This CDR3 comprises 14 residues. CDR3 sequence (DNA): TGTGCCAGCAGCTTAGGTGACATGGGGGAGACCCAGTACTTC. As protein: CASSLGDMGETQYF.

CDR3: CASSQEIWGALYEQYF. The CDR3 DNA reads as TGCGCCAGCAGCCAAGAAATCTGGGGTGCCCTCTACGAGCAGTACTTC. V gene TRBV4-1 combines with J gene TRBJ2-7, with D uncertain. The germline gives CDR1 MGHRA, CDR2 YSYEKL. Trimming cost V 0 bases and J 3 bases, with 15 bases left between them. This CDR3 contains 16 residues.

CDR3 sequence reads: CASSGRDSSYEQYF. CDR3 coding DNA: TGTGCCAGCAGTGGGCGGGACAGCTCCTACGAGCAGTACTTC. The J gene is TRBJ2-7, the V gene TRBV2; the D gene is possibly TRBD1 (7 bases). V lost 4 bases and J lost 0, with 10 bases in between. This CDR3 region has 14 residues. Germline V lookup: CDR1 SNHLY, CDR2 FYNNEI.

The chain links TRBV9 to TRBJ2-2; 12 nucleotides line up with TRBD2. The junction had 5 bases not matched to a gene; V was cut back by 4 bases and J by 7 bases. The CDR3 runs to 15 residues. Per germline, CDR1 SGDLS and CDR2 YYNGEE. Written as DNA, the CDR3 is TGTGCCAGCAGCTGGACTAGCGGGGCGGGCGGGGAGCTGTTTTTT. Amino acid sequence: CASSWTSGAGGELFF.